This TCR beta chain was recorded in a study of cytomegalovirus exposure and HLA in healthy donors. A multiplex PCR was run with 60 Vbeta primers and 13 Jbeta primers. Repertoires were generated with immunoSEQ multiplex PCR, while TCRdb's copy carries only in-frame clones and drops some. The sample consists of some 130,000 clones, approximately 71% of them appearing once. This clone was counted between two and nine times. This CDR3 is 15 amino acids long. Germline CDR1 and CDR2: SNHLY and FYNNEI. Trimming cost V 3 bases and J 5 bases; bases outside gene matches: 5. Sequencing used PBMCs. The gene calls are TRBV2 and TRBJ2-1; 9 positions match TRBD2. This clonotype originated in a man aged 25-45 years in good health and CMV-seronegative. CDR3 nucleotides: TGTGCCAGCAGTGACAAGACTAGCGGTAACAATGAGCAGTTCTTC. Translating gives CASSDKTSGNNEQFF.